These 26 T cell receptor beta chains were sequenced from one sample in a study of cytomegalovirus exposure and HLA in healthy donors. The PCR was carried out with 60 Vbeta primers and 13 Jbeta primers. Only in-frame clones appear in the TCRdb table, and some are missing; sequencing was by immunoSEQ multiplex PCR. Of 90,000 to 150,000 clones in the sample, around 78% were seen once. The sequencing input was PBMCs. Receptors originate from a young woman in good health and CMV-seropositive.

The rearrangement joins TRBV6-5 to TRBJ2-6; maybe TRBD1 (5 bases). CDR1 and CDR2 (germline): MNHEY, SVGAGI. V shed 6 bases and J shed 1 base, with 7 bases lying between them. There are 14 residues in the CDR3. CDR3 bases: TGTGCCAGCAGACAGGTTTCTGGGGCCAACGTCCTGACTTTC. It is translated as CASRQVSGANVLTF.

This clone was detected a few times. The rearrangement uses TRBV27 and TRBJ2-1; D is possibly TRBD2 (6 bases). This CDR3 is 15 amino acids long. V was cut by 5 bases and J by 1 base, with 12 bases left in between. Germline CDR1 is MNHEY and CDR2 is SMNVEV (reference sequence). The CDR3 is CASSGVAVSYNEQFF. DNA of the CDR3: TGTGCCAGCAGTGGGGTAGCGGTTTCCTACAATGAGCAGTTCTTC.

The chain uses TRBV6-6 and TRBJ1-1, with D unclear. V lost 4 bases and J lost 3, with 12 bases in between. This CDR3 comprises 14 residues. CDR1 and CDR2 from the germline V gene are MNHNY and SVGAGI (reference sequence). The CDR3 region is CASSSRNPDTEAFF. Here the CDR3 DNA reads TGTGCCAGCAGTTCCCGAAACCCGGACACTGAAGCTTTCTTT.

The rearrangement joins TRBV7-9 to TRBJ2-5; 10 bases line up with TRBD2. V was pared by 3 bases and J by 0 bases, with 7 bases of the junction left unmatched. This CDR3 spans 17 amino acids. Germline-derived CDR1 and CDR2 are SEHNR and FQNEAQ (reference sequence). CDR3: CASSLASGGANQETQYF. The CDR3 nucleotides read TGTGCCAGCAGCTTGGCGAGCGGGGGGGCAAACCAAGAGACCCAGTACTTC.

The gene calls are TRBV29-1 and TRBJ2-5; TRBD2 might be the D (7 bases). The germline gives CDR1 SQVTM, CDR2 ANQGSEA. This CDR3 region has 14 residues. The germline V and J ends were trimmed by 5 bases and 4 bases, with 17 bases remaining between them. DNA for the CDR3: TGCAGCGTTCTCCGAGGGGGGGCTGGAGAGACCCAGTACTTC. It yields the protein CSVLRGGAGETQYF.

This clone was counted between two and nine times. The V call is TRBV28, the J call TRBJ2-2; D gene ambiguous. Trimming took 5 bases from V and 3 from J, leaving 4 bases between them. CDR1 is MDHEN, CDR2 SYDVKM, per germline. The CDR3 loop spans 12 amino acids. CDR3 amino acids: CASSEDTGELFF. In nucleotides, the CDR3 is TGTGCCAGCAGTGAGGACACCGGGGAGCTGTTTTTT.

The chain links TRBV5-4 to TRBJ1-2; TRBD1 matches 9 bases. This CDR3 comprises 16 residues. The germline gives CDR1 SGHNT, CDR2 YYREEE (reference sequence). Unmatched junction bases numbered 15, after V lost 4 bases and J lost 8 bases. CDR3 loop: CASSGGDRVTLRGYTF. The CDR3 DNA sequence: TGTGCCAGCAGCGGAGGGGACAGGGTAACGCTTAGAGGCTACACCTTC. Using reference TRBV5-4 and TRBJ1-2 for the parts outside the CDR3, the full variable domain is ETGVTQSPTHLIKTRGQQVTLRCSSQSGHNTVSWYQQALGQGPQFIFQYYREEENGRGNFPPRFSGLQFPNYSSELNVNALELDDSALYLCASSGGDRVTLRGYTFGSGTRLTVV.

V is TRBV7-2 and J is TRBJ2-3; 11 bases map to TRBD2. With 4 bases clipped from V and 7 bases from J, the junction kept 4 bases outside the gene matches. The germline V gene encodes CDR1 SGHTA and CDR2 FQGNSA. The CDR3 has 14 amino acids. The CDR3 region has the DNA TGTGCCAGCAGCTCTAGCGGGGGGTCGAATACGCAGTATTTT. Protein product: CASSSSGGSNTQYF.

This clone came up once. The V call is TRBV7-3, the J call TRBJ2-1, with 7 positions matching TRBD2. This CDR3 has 16 residues. Germline V CDR1 and CDR2: SGHTA, FQGTGA. The ends lost 5 bases at V and 0 bases at J; junction bases unmatched: 7. CDR3 protein: CASSPEGLNSYNEQFF. DNA for the CDR3: TGTGCCAGCAGCCCGGAGGGACTAAACTCCTACAATGAGCAGTTCTTC.

This clone has only a few counts. The junction departs from the called germline gene at one end, perhaps through a read error. The J gene is TRBJ2-7, the V gene TRBV6-6; maybe TRBD2 (5 bases). Germline-derived CDR1 and CDR2 are MNHNY and SVGAGI (reference sequence). The CDR3 is 14 amino acids. CDR3 bases: TGTGCCAGCAGCCCGGGGAGCGTGCGGTACGGGCAGTACTTC. It specifies CASSPGSVRYGQYF.

This clone was observed a handful of times. The rearrangement uses TRBV27 and TRBJ2-3; 10 bases match TRBD2. Germline assignment: CDR1 MNHEY and CDR2 SMNVEV (reference sequence). V trimming: 4 bases; J trimming: 8 bases; junction bases outside the gene matches: 6. The CDR3 has 14 amino acids. CDR3 protein: CASSSPGLASTQYF. CDR3 sequence (DNA): TGTGCCAGCAGTTCACCGGGACTAGCGTCTACGCAGTATTTT.

V gene TRBV6-1 combines with J gene TRBJ2-2; D is uncertain. The CDR3 has 15 amino acids. Germline lookup yields CDR1 MNHNS and CDR2 SASEGT. Trimming removed 7 bases at V and 0 bases at J, with 12 bases between. CDR3 amino acids: CASKPYLSNTGELFF. In DNA form, the CDR3 reads TGTGCCAGCAAGCCATACCTTTCGAACACCGGGGAGCTGTTTTTT.

The chain employs TRBV7-2 and TRBJ2-1; TRBD1 agrees at 8 bases. Germline CDR1 and CDR2: SGHTA and FQGNSA. CDR3 length: 14 residues. V lost 1 base to trimming and J lost 4 bases; unmatched junction nucleotides: 0. The CDR3 sequence: CASSLGTGYNEQFF. CDR3 bases: TGTGCCAGCAGCTTAGGGACAGGGTACAATGAGCAGTTCTTC.

This clone was seen only once. This chain connects TRBV30 to TRBJ2-5; 11 positions match TRBD1. The trim removed 4 bases at V and 5 bases at J, leaving 12 bases unmatched. The CDR3 is 16 residues long. The V gene's germline CDR1 is GTSNPN and CDR2 SVGIG (reference sequence). In DNA, the CDR3 is TGTGCCTGGAATACCGGGACAGGGGGTCGGGCGGAGACCCAGTACTTC. Its translation: CAWNTGTGGRAETQYF.

The chain links TRBV4-2 to TRBJ1-6, with a tentative D call TRBD1 (5 bases). The CDR3 runs to 18 residues. The ends were cut back, 5 bases at V and 0 bases at J, with 17 bases in the middle. Germline V gene lookup returns CDR1 LGHNA and CDR2 YNFKEQ. CDR3 protein: CASSVLFWGGSYNSPLHF. CDR3 DNA sequence: TGTGCCAGCAGCGTACTTTTTTGGGGGGGCTCCTATAATTCACCCCTCCACTTT.

J is TRBJ2-1 and V is TRBV14, with D tentatively TRBD2 (5 bases). This CDR3 has 14 residues. V lost 1 base to trimming and J lost 9 bases, with 13 bases between them. Germline V gene lookup returns CDR1 SGHDN and CDR2 FVKESK. CDR3 nucleotides: TGTGCCAGCAGCCAAGTGAGGGCAGTTGGTGAGCAGTTCTTC. Translated, it gives CASSQVRAVGEQFF.

J is TRBJ1-4 and V is TRBV4-1; 10 bases fit TRBD1. With V trimmed by 2 bases and J by 4 bases, 7 bases remained unmatched. The germline CDR1 and CDR2 sequences are MGHRA and YSYEKL. The CDR3 runs to 17 residues. The CDR3 bases are TGCGCCAGCAGCCAAAGGACAGGGGGAAAGGGTAATGAAAAACTGTTTTTT. Its protein product is CASSQRTGGKGNEKLFF.

V usage is TRBV19 and J usage is TRBJ1-5; D may be TRBD1 (5 bases). Trimming cost V 0 bases and J 5 bases, with 8 bases left between them. This CDR3 has 14 amino acids. Per germline, CDR1 LNHDA and CDR2 SQIVND (reference sequence). The CDR3 here is CASSIDQGDQPQHF. Written as DNA, the CDR3 is TGTGCCAGTAGTATAGATCAGGGTGATCAGCCCCAGCATTTT.

J is TRBJ1-4 and V is TRBV4-2, with D perhaps TRBD1 (6 bases). Looked up from germline, CDR1 is LGHNA and CDR2 is YNFKEQ. Trimming took 5 bases from V and 8 from J, leaving 18 bases between them. The CDR3 totals 15 residues. CDR3 coding DNA: TGTGCCAGCAGCTCTCGCCAGGGGCAAGGCGAAAAACTGTTTTTT. Amino acid sequence: CASSSRQGQGEKLFF.

V usage is TRBV7-6 and J usage is TRBJ2-1; TRBD1 aligns across 7 bases. This CDR3 has 14 amino acids. V dropped 0 bases and J dropped 15; count of bases not matched to a gene: 11. The germline V gene encodes CDR1 SGHVS and CDR2 FNYEAQ. The CDR3 reads CASSLAAFGDSRFF. CDR3 DNA sequence: TGTGCCAGCAGCTTAGCAGCCTTCGGGGACAGCAGGTTCTTC. The full variable domain, in which reference TRBV7-6 and TRBJ2-1 provide the parts outside the CDR3, is GAGVSQSPRYKVTKRGQDVALRCDPISGHVSLYWYRQALGQGPEFLTYFNYEAQQDKSGLPNDRFSAERPEGSISTLTIQRTEQRDSAMYRCASSLAAFGDSRFFGPGTRLTVL.

This chain joins TRBV4-1 and TRBJ2-5; D gene unclear. CDR1 is MGHRA and CDR2 is YSYEKL in the germline V gene. This CDR3 spans 11 amino acids. V lost 2 bases and J lost 5, with 3 bases in between. Written as DNA, the CDR3 is TGCGCCAGCAGCCAACATGAGACCCAGTACTTC. Translating it yields CASSQHETQYF.

The chain carries TRBV19 and TRBJ1-2, with D maybe TRBD1 (5 bases). V lost 5 bases and J 8 bases, leaving 18 bases between the germline ends. Germline values: CDR1 LNHDA, CDR2 SQIVND (reference sequence). The CDR3 is 14 residues long. CDR3 region: CASSPKAGQNGYTF. The CDR3 coding sequence is TGTGCCAGTAGTCCCAAAGCAGGGCAAAACGGCTACACCTTC.

In this sample, this clone is medium-sized. The chain carries TRBV19 and TRBJ1-1, with a possible D match to TRBD1 (5 bases). V was pared by 9 bases and J by 10 bases, with 24 bases between. CDR1 is LNHDA, CDR2 SQIVND, per germline (reference sequence). There are 14 residues in the CDR3. This CDR3 reads CASSPKVGLVGAFF. CDR3 bases: TGTGCCAGCTCCCCTAAGGTGGGGCTAGTTGGAGCTTTCTTT.

This chain links TRBV28 with TRBJ2-1; 9 nucleotides match TRBD2. CDR1 MDHEN and CDR2 SYDVKM come from the germline V gene. The CDR3 consists of 17 residues. J was trimmed by 2 bases and V by 11 bases; bases with no gene match: 16. The CDR3 sequence is CAVEGIAGGLTYNEQFF. CDR3 nucleotides: TGTGCCGTCGAAGGGATCGCGGGGGGGTTGACCTACAATGAGCAGTTCTTC.

This chain connects TRBV7-2 to TRBJ2-5, with 13 bases lining up with TRBD2. From germline, CDR1 is SGHTA and CDR2 FQGNSA. The length of the CDR3 is 14 residues. Germline trimming cut 8 bases from V and 12 bases from J; bases unmatched to any gene: 12. The CDR3 DNA is TGTGCCAGCGGGCCCGGGACTAGCGGGGAGAGTAAGTACTTC. It codes for CASGPGTSGESKYF.

The V gene is TRBV6-1, the J gene TRBJ1-2, with a weak D call TRBD1 (6 bases). The CDR3 is 15 amino acids. Germline CDR1 and CDR2: MNHNS and SASEGT. V was trimmed by 6 bases and J by 4 bases, leaving 18 bases between them. In DNA form, the CDR3 reads TGTGCCAGCAGCGGTGGGGGCCCACTAGGCTATGGCTACACCTTC. As protein: CASSGGGPLGYGYTF.